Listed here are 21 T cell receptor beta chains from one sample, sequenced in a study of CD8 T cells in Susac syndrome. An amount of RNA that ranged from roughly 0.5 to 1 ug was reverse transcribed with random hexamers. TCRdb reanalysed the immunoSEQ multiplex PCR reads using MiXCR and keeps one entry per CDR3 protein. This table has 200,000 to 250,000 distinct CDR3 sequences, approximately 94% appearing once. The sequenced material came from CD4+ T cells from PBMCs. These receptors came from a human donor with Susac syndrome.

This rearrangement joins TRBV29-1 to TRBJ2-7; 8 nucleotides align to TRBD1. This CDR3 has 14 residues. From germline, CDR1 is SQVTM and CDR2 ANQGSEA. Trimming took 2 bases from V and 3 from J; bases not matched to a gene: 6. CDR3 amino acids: CSVERAGTGYEQYF. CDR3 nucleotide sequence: TGCAGCGTTGAACGGGCCGGGACAGGCTACGAGCAGTACTTC.

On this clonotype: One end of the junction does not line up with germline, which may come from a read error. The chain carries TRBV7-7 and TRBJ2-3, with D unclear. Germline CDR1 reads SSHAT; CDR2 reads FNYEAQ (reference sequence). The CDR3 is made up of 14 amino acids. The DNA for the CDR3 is TGTGCTAGCAGCCTGACTGTCAACACAGATACGCAGTATTTT. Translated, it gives CASSLTVNTDTQYF.

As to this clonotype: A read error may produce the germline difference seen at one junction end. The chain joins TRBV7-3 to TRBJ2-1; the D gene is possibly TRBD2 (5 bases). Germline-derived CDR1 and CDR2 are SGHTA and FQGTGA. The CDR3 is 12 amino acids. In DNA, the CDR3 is TGTGCCAGCAGCCCGACTGGGAGCCACAAGGTCTTC. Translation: CASSPTGSHKVF.

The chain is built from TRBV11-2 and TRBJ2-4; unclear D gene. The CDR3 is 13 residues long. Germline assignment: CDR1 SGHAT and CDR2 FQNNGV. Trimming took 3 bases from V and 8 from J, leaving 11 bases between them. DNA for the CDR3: TGTGCCAGCAGCTTGGATAGGGTGGACATTCAGTACTTC. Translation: CASSLDRVDIQYF.

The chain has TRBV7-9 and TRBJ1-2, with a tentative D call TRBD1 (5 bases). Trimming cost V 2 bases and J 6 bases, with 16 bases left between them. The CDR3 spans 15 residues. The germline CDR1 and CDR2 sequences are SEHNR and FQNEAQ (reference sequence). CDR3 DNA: TGTGCCAGCAGCTTACAGGGTACGAGTTCGGATGGCTACACCTTC. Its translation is CASSLQGTSSDGYTF. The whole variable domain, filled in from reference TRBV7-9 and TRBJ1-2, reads DTGVSQNPRHKITKRGQNVTFRCDPISEHNRLYWYRQTLGQGPEFLTYFQNEAQLEKSRLLSDRFSAERPKGSFSTLEIQRTEQGDSAMYLCASSLQGTSSDGYTFGSGTRLTVV.

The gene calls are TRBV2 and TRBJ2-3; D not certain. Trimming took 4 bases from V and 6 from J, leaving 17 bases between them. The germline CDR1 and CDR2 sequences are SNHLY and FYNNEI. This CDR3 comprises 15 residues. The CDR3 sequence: CASSANGPVRDTQYF. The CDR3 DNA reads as TGTGCCAGCAGTGCGAACGGCCCAGTCAGGGATACGCAGTATTTT.

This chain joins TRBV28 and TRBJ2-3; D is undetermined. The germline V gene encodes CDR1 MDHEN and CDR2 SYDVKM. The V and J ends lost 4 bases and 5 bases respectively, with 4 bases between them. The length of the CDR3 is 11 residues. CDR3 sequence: CASSSLDTQYF. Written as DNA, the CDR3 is TGTGCCAGCAGTTCATTAGATACGCAGTATTTT. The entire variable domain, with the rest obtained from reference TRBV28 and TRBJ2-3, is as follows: DVKVTQSSRYLVKRTGEKVFLECVQDMDHENMFWYRQDPGLGLRLIYFSYDVKMKEKGDIPEGYSVSREKKERFSLILESASTNQTSMYLCASSSLDTQYFGPGTRLTVL.

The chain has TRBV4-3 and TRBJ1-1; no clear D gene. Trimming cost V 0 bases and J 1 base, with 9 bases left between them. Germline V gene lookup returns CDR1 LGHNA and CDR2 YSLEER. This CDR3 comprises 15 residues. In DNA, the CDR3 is TGCGCCAGCAGCCAAGATAACCCAGGGAACACTGAAGCTTTCTTT. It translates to CASSQDNPGNTEAFF.

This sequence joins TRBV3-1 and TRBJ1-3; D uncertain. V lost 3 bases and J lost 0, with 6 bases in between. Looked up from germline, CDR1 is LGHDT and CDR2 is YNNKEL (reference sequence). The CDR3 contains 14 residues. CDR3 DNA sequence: TGTGCCAGCAGCCAGACGAGCTCTGGAAACACCATATATTTT. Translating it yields CASSQTSSGNTIYF.

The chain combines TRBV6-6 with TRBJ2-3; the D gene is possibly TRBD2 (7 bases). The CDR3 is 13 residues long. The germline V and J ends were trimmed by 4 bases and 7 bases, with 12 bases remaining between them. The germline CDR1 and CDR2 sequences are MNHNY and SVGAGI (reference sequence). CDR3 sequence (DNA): TGTGCCAGCAGTTTAAGGGGGGGAAATACGCAGTATTTT. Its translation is CASSLRGGNTQYF.

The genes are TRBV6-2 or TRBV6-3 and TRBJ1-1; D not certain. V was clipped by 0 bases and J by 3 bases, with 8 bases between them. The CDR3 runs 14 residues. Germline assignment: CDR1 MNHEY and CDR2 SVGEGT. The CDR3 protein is CASSYSARDTEAFF. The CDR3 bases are TGTGCCAGCAGTTACTCCGCACGGGACACTGAAGCTTTCTTT.

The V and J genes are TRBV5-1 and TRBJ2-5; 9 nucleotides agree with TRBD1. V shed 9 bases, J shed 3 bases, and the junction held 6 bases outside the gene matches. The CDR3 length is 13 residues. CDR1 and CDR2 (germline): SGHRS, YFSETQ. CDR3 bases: TGCGCCACCGGGACAGGGATGGAAGAGACCCAGTACTTC. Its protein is CATGTGMEETQYF.

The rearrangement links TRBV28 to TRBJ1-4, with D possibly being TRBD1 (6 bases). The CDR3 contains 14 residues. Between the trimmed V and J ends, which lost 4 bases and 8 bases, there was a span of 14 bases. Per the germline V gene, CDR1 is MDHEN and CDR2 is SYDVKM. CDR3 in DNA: TGTGCCAGCAGTTATCAGGGGAGTGAGGAAAAACTGTTTTTT. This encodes CASSYQGSEEKLFF.

The CDR3 DNA sequence: TGCGCCAGCAGTCAATCGAGGGACAGGTCCTACGAGCAGTACTTC. Translating gives CASSQSRDRSYEQYF. The chain links TRBV23-1 to TRBJ2-7; 8 bases align to TRBD1. TRBV23-1 is given ORF status, its function remaining uncertain. With V trimmed by 0 bases and J by 1 base, 2 bases remained unmatched. The CDR3 runs to 15 residues.

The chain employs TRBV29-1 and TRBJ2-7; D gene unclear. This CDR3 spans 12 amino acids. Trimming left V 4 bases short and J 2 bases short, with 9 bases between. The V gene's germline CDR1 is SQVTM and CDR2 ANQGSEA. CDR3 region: CSVAGSTYEQYF. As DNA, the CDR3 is TGCAGCGTTGCCGGCAGCACCTACGAGCAGTACTTC.

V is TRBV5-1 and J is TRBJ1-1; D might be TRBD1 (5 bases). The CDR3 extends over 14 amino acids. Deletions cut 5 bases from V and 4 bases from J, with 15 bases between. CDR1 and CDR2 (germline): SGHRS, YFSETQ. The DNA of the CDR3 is TGCGCCAGCAGGGGGGTCCTGGGGGGCACTGAAGCTTTCTTT. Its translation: CASRGVLGGTEAFF.

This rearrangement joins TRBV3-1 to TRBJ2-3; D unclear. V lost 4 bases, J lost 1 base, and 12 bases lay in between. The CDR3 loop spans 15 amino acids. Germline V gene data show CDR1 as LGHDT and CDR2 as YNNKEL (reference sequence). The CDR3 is CASSRLTGRTDTQYF. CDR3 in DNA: TGTGCCAGCAGCCGACTCACCGGACGCACAGATACGCAGTATTTT.

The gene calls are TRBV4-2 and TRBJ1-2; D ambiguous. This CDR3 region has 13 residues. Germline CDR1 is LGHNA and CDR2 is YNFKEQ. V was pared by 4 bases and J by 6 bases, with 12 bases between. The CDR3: CASSLGPTDGYTF. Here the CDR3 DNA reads TGTGCCAGCAGCCTGGGCCCCACGGATGGCTACACCTTC.

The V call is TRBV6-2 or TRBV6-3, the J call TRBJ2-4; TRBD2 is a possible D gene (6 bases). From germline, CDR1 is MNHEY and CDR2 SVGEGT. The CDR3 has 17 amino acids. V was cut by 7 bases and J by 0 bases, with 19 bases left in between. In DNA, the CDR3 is TGTGCCAGCACCGACGGGCGGGGAAACTTAGCCAAAAACATTCAGTACTTC. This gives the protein CASTDGRGNLAKNIQYF.

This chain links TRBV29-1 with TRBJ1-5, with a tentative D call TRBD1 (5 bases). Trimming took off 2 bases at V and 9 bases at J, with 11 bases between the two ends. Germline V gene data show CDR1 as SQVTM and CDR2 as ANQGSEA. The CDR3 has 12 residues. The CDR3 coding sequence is TGCAGCGTTGAAAGCGGGACTGGGCCCCAGCATTTT. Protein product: CSVESGTGPQHF.

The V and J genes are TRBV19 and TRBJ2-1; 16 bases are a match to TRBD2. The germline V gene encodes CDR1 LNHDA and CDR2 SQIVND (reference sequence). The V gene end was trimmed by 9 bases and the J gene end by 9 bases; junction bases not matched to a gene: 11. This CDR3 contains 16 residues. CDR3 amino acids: CARNTGLAGGPGEQFF. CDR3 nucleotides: TGTGCCAGGAATACGGGACTAGCGGGGGGGCCGGGTGAGCAGTTCTTC. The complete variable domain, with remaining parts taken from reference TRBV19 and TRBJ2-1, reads DGGITQSPKYLFRKEGQNVTLSCEQNLNHDAMYWYRQDPGQGLRLIYYSQIVNDFQKGDIAEGYSVSREKKESFPLTVTSAQKNPTAFYLCARNTGLAGGPGEQFFGPGTRLTVL.